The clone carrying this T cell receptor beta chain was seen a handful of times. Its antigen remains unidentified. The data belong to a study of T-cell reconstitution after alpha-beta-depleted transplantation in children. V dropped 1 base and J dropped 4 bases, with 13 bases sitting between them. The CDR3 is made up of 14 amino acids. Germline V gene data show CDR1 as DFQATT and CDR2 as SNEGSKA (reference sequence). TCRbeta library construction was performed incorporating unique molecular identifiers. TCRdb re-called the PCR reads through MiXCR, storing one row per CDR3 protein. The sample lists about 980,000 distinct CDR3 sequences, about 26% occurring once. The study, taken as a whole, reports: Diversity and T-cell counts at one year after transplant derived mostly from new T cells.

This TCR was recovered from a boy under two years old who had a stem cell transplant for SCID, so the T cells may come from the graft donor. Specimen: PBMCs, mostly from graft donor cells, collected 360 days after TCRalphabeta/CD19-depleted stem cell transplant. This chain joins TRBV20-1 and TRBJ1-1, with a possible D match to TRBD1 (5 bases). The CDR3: CSARVGGVRTEAFF. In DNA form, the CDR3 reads TGCAGTGCTAGAGTGGGGGGGGTCCGCACTGAAGCTTTCTTT.